Below, 25 T cell receptor beta chains from the same sample are listed, as sequenced in a study of glioma-infiltrating T cells. Using RNA template, CDR3s of TCR alpha and beta were amplified with iRepertoire arm-PCR. TCRdb re-analysed the multiplex PCR reads in MiXCR, keeping a single row per CDR3 protein. The sample includes a few hundred thousand distinct CDR3 sequences, approximately 42% of them seen just once. Sequenced input: glioma tissue, nonneoplastic brain tissue, or PBMCs (not recorded which). These receptor sequences come from a human donor with low-grade glioma or glioblastoma, undergoing nonglioma brain surgery, or in good health (not recorded which).

There are many counts of this clonotype. The J gene is TRBJ2-7, the V gene TRBV27; TRBD1 agrees at 7 bases. J gave up 6 bases and V 2 bases, and 10 bases lay outside the gene matches. Germline V CDR1 and CDR2: MNHEY, SMNVEV (reference sequence). The CDR3 covers 15 residues. The CDR3 DNA sequence: TGTGCCAGCAGTTTAGAGGGGGCTCCAGGGCCCGAGCAGTACTTC. Translating it yields CASSLEGAPGPEQYF.

The CDR3 region is CASRQRGTPLTDTQYF. CDR3 DNA: TGTGCCAGCAGACAGAGAGGGACACCCCTCACAGATACGCAGTATTTT. The chain carries TRBV7-9 and TRBJ2-3; perhaps TRBD1 as D (6 bases). CDR1 is SEHNR and CDR2 is FQNEAQ in the germline V gene (reference sequence). V lost 6 bases and J lost 2, with 18 bases in between. This CDR3 region has 16 residues.

The rearrangement uses TRBV6-1 and TRBJ1-2, with 7 bases matching TRBD1. Germline assignment: CDR1 MNHNS and CDR2 SASEGT. J lost 7 bases, V lost 3 bases, and 5 bases had no gene match. The CDR3 is made up of 13 amino acids. The CDR3 coding sequence is TGTGCCAGCAGTGAGACAGGGTCCCGTGGCTACACCTTC. Amino acids: CASSETGSRGYTF.

DNA for the CDR3: TGTGCCAGCAGTGAAAACAGCCGTAATGAGCAGTTCTTC. As protein: CASSENSRNEQFF. This sequence joins TRBV6-2 or TRBV6-3 and TRBJ2-1; the D is unclear. In germline, CDR1 is MNHEY, CDR2 SVGEGT. V lost 5 bases and J 7 bases, leaving 12 bases between the germline ends. The CDR3 has 13 amino acids.

The chain uses TRBV2 and TRBJ2-1, with 12 bases matching TRBD2. V lost 7 bases and J lost 8; bases outside the gene matches: 12. This CDR3 has 16 amino acids. Per germline, CDR1 SNHLY and CDR2 FYNNEI. The CDR3 nucleotides read TGTGCCAGCACCGCATCCCTAGCGGGAGGGGGCCATGAGCAGTTCTTC. Residues: CASTASLAGGGHEQFF.

The chain uses TRBV7-9 and TRBJ2-5; tentatively, D is TRBD1 (6 bases). CDR1 and CDR2 from the germline V gene are SEHNR and FQNEAQ (reference sequence). Trimming stripped 5 bases from V and 3 bases from J, with 13 bases between. CDR3 size: 14 residues. The CDR3 nucleotides read TGTGCCAGCAGCGTGACAGGAGCTAAAGAGACCCAGTACTTC. This gives the protein CASSVTGAKETQYF.

The V call is TRBV6-1, the J call TRBJ2-7; 9 nucleotides match TRBD1. After removal of 7 bases from V and 5 bases from J, the junction contained 9 bases not matched to a gene. The CDR3 covers 14 residues. Germline loops: CDR1 MNHNS, CDR2 SASEGT. The CDR3 nucleotides read TGTGCCAGCAACAACCGGGACAGGGCCCACGAGCAGTACTTC. It translates to CASNNRDRAHEQYF.

The chain has TRBV5-1 and TRBJ2-5; unclear D gene. CDR1 is SGHRS and CDR2 is YFSETQ in the germline V gene. The V and J ends lost 7 bases and 3 bases respectively, with 16 bases between them. The CDR3 totals 14 residues. The CDR3 DNA sequence: TGCGCCAGCGGTCAGGCGAGGCAGGAAGAGACCCAGTACTTC. It specifies CASGQARQEETQYF. The full variable domain, with the rest looked up from reference TRBV5-1 and TRBJ2-5, is KAGVTQTPRYLIKTRGQQVTLSCSPISGHRSVSWYQQTPGQGLQFLFEYFSETQRNKGNFPGRFSGRQFSNSRSEMNVSTLELGDSALYLCASGQARQEETQYFGPGTRLLVL.

A few counts support this clonotype. The chain recombines TRBV29-1 with TRBJ2-1, with TRBD1 matching over 10 bases. The CDR3 sequence is 13 residues long. V lost 7 bases to trimming and J lost 4 bases; unmatched junction nucleotides: 4. CDR1 and CDR2 from the germline V gene are SQVTM and ANQGSEA. CDR3 sequence (DNA): TGCAGCGCCGAGGACAGGGGGTACAATGAGCAGTTCTTC. This translates into CSAEDRGYNEQFF.

The chain links TRBV20-1 to TRBJ1-1; D ambiguous. Germline V gives CDR1 DFQATT, CDR2 SNEGSKA (reference sequence). This CDR3 region has 12 residues. CDR3 nucleotide sequence: TGCAGAGTGATCGTGCAAAAGACTGAAGCTTTCTTT. Translating it yields CRVIVQKTEAFF.

This clonotype has a handful of counts. This chain uses TRBV12-3 or TRBV12-4 with TRBJ1-1; D is possibly TRBD1 (6 bases). The length of the CDR3 is 14 residues. V was pared by 4 bases and J by 0 bases, with 9 bases between. CDR3 region: CASSWGPMNTEAFF. The CDR3, as DNA: TGTGCCAGCAGTTGGGGGCCCATGAACACTGAAGCTTTCTTT.

Concerning this clonotype itself: A far larger clone is only one base removed, so a read error is likely. J is TRBJ1-1 and V is TRBV28; no clear D. The CDR3 has 11 amino acids. Germline CDR1 and CDR2: MDHEN and SYDVKM. CDR3 protein: CDSSLNTEAFF. The CDR3, as DNA: TGTGACAGCAGTCTGAACACTGAAGCTTTCTTT.

This clonotype has just one count. This CDR3 is missing its conserved last phenylalanine or tryptophan, likely due to a read error. This chain joins TRBV28 and TRBJ2-2, with TRBD1 matching over 8 bases. The CDR3 runs 16 residues. V lost 2 bases to trimming and J lost 5 bases; unmatched junction nucleotides: 7. CDR1 is MDHEN and CDR2 is SYDVKM in the germline V gene. CDR3 DNA: TGTGCCAGCAGTTTACTAGCCAGGGGGCAAACCGGGGAGCTGTTTGTT. Translation: CASSLLARGQTGELFV.

In regard to this clonotype: A much bigger clone sits one base away, suggesting this may be a read error. This chain connects TRBV5-5 to TRBJ2-7; unclear D gene. This CDR3 is 11 amino acids long. The germline CDR1 and CDR2 sequences are SGHKS and YYEKEE (reference sequence). CDR3 coding DNA: TGTGCCAGCAGCTTCCATTACGAGCGGTACTTC. Protein sequence: CASSFHYERYF.

About this clonotype itself: Germline is not matched at one junction end, which may reflect a read error. The J gene is TRBJ1-1, the V gene TRBV28; D not certain. CDR1 MDHEN and CDR2 SYDVKM come from the germline V gene. The CDR3 has 12 residues. CDR3 coding DNA: TGTGCCAGCGGTTTCCGGAGCACTGAAGCTTCCTTT. Translation: CASGFRSTEASF.

Note on this clonotype: Given a much more abundant clone one base away, this may be a read error. J is TRBJ1-1 and V is TRBV6-2 or TRBV6-3, with unresolved D. Germline assignment: CDR1 MNHEY and CDR2 SVGEGT. V was cut by 4 bases and J by 7 bases, with 19 bases left in between. The CDR3 sequence is 15 residues long. Here the CDR3 DNA reads TGTGCCAGCAGTTTCCCCAATCTGGGGATATATGAAGCTTTCTTT. Translated: CASSFPNLGIYEAFF.

This clonotype was found a few times. V gene TRBV28 combines with J gene TRBJ2-3; D could derive from TRBD1 or TRBD2 (5 bases each). The CDR3 extends over 17 amino acids. V was pared by 7 bases and J by 4 bases, with 24 bases between. Germline V gene data show CDR1 as MDHEN and CDR2 as SYDVKM. CDR3 DNA sequence: TGTGCCAGCATGGGAACTGCCGGGACCCAAGATTCAGATACGCAGTATTTT. Translation gives CASMGTAGTQDSDTQYF.

This clonotype was observed a handful of times. The chain employs TRBV20-1 and TRBJ1-2, with unresolved D. The CDR3 contains 12 residues. Deletions cut 6 bases from V and 7 bases from J, with 15 bases between. CDR1 is DFQATT and CDR2 is SNEGSKA in the germline V gene (reference sequence). The CDR3 reads CSAGWSPGGYTF. The CDR3 region has the DNA TGCAGTGCAGGATGGTCCCCCGGTGGCTACACCTTC.

A note on this clonotype: A single base separates this from a much larger clone, so it may be a read error. This sequence joins TRBV28 and TRBJ1-2, with a possible D match to TRBD1 (5 bases). There are 18 residues in the CDR3. CDR1 is MDHEN, CDR2 SYDVKM, per germline. Between the trimmed V and J ends, which lost 5 bases and 4 bases, there was a span of 26 bases. The CDR3 reads CASSLTPMGGTRLYGYTF. As DNA, the CDR3 is TGTGCCAGCAGTCTAACACCTATGGGTGGGACGAGACTCTATGGCTACACCTTC.

This clonotype was recorded at least ten times. This chain connects TRBV6-2 or TRBV6-3 to TRBJ2-7; 8 nucleotides match TRBD2. This CDR3 region has 14 residues. Germline CDR1 and CDR2: MNHEY and SVGEGT. The V and J ends lost 6 bases and 3 bases, in that order; junction bases with no gene match: 7. DNA for the CDR3: TGTGCCAGCAGACCTCCGGGACTAGTCTACGAGCAGTACTTC. Translated, it gives CASRPPGLVYEQYF.

The gene calls are TRBV4-1 and TRBJ1-1, with D unresolved. CDR1 and CDR2 from the germline V gene are MGHRA and YSYEKL. V lost 1 base, J lost 7 bases, and 13 bases lay in between. The CDR3 loop spans 14 amino acids. CDR3 sequence: CASSQALGYGEAFF. CDR3 sequence (DNA): TGCGCCAGCAGCCAAGCTCTAGGGTATGGTGAAGCTTTCTTT.

This clonotype was detected only a few times. The DNA of the CDR3 is TGCAGTGCTAGAGATCTAGCCGTGGGGGACACTGAAGCTTTCTTT. Translating it yields CSARDLAVGDTEAFF. The chain links TRBV20-1 to TRBJ1-1; D may be TRBD1 (5 bases). The V end was cut by 0 bases, the J end by 3 bases, with 14 bases between. The CDR3 contains 15 residues. Germline lookup yields CDR1 DFQATT and CDR2 SNEGSKA (reference sequence).

This clonotype was seen more than once but under ten times. The chain employs TRBV28 and TRBJ2-7, with D possibly being TRBD1 or TRBD2 (5 bases each). Germline V lookup: CDR1 MDHEN, CDR2 SYDVKM. The CDR3 has 14 residues. V was shortened by 4 bases and J by 0 bases, with 10 bases between the two germline ends. CDR3 in DNA: TGTGCCAGCAGTTGGGGGAGAGGCTCCTACGAGCAGTACTTC. It specifies CASSWGRGSYEQYF. The complete variable domain, with remaining parts taken from reference TRBV28 and TRBJ2-7, reads DVKVTQSSRYLVKRTGEKVFLECVQDMDHENMFWYRQDPGLGLRLIYFSYDVKMKEKGDIPEGYSVSREKKERFSLILESASTNQTSMYLCASSWGRGSYEQYFGPGTRLTVT.

V gene TRBV7-6 combines with J gene TRBJ2-3; 15 positions match TRBD2. CDR3 length equals 17 residues. Germline CDR1 reads SGHVS; CDR2 reads FNYEAQ. Losses at the gene ends were 5 bases for V and 6 bases for J; bases not matched to a gene: 9. CDR3 DNA sequence: TGTGCCAGCAGCACCTCGGGACTAGCGGGAGGAGGGGATACGCAGTATTTT. Residues: CASSTSGLAGGGDTQYF.

This chain joins TRBV6-1 and TRBJ1-5; the D is unclear. Per the germline V gene, CDR1 is MNHNS and CDR2 is SASEGT. The CDR3 length is 16 residues. V lost 6 bases and J lost 0, with 15 bases in between. The CDR3 here is CASRVTSGYSNQPQHF. The CDR3 DNA reads TGTGCCAGCAGAGTTACTTCCGGTTATAGCAATCAGCCCCAGCATTTT.